Listed below are T cell receptor beta chains from one sample, sequenced in a study of cytomegalovirus exposure and HLA in healthy donors. Sequencing was performed with immunoSEQ multiplex PCR; in TCRdb, only in-frame clones are kept and a portion is missing. The sample contains about 160,000 clones, around 74% of which appear only once. The source material was PBMCs. The receptors were sampled from a female donor in good health and CMV-seronegative. Each CDR3 is given with its conserved first and last residue. The order of the fields is D gene, clone size, J gene, V gene, CDR3 length, CDR3 DNA, CDR3 protein. The D gene is left open where the match is weak. Rows give clone size only sometimes, using once, few, many, or a class for an expanded clone.

TRBD1	NA	TRBJ1-1	TRBV29-1	12	TGCAGCGCCGGGACAGGGGGAACTGAAGCTTTCTTT	CSAGTGGTEAFF
TRBD1	few	TRBJ1-5	TRBV28	16	TGTGCCAGCATTCCTAGGACAGGGGGGGCGAGTCAGCCCCAGCATTTT	CASIPRTGGASQPQHF
NA	few	TRBJ2-1	TRBV20-1	10	TGCAGTGCTGCGCAACGGGAGCAGTTCTTC	CSAAQREQFF
TRBD1	NA	TRBJ2-7	TRBV2	14	TGTGCCAGCAGTTACTGGGACAGGGCGTACGAGCAGTACTTC	CASSYWDRAYEQYF
NA	NA	TRBJ2-7	TRBV12-5	17	TGTGCTAGTGGTTTGGTACTATTTTCGGAAGGGGCCTACGAGCAGTACTTC	CASGLVLFSEGAYEQYF
NA	NA	TRBJ1-1	TRBV7-9	15	TGTGCCAGCAGGGGGAGTTGGGGGCTGAACACTGAAGCTTTCTTT	CASRGSWGLNTEAFF
TRBD1	once	TRBJ2-1	TRBV5-1	15	TGCGCCAGCAGCCCCCGGGACAGGGCCTACAATGAGCAGTTCTTC	CASSPRDRAYNEQFF
TRBD1	NA	TRBJ1-6	TRBV2	15	TGTGCCAGCAGAGACACCGGGACAGGGGATTCACCCCTCCACTTT	CASRDTGTGDSPLHF
NA	NA	TRBJ1-3	TRBV5-5	15	TGTGCCAGCAGGCAGGGGCAGTCGGAAGGAAACACCATATATTTT	CASRQGQSEGNTIYF
TRBD2	NA	TRBJ2-7	TRBV18	14	TGTGCCAGCTCACGGACTAGCGGGGCCTACGAGCAGTACTTC	CASSRTSGAYEQYF
NA	few	TRBJ2-2	TRBV14	14	TGTGCCAGCAGCGTAGGACAGTTCACCGGGGAGCTGTTTTTT	CASSVGQFTGELFF
NA	NA	TRBJ2-1	TRBV18	16	TGTGCCAGCTCACCCTCTGGCGGGCCCTCCTACAATGAGCAGTTCTTC	CASSPSGGPSYNEQFF
NA	once	TRBJ2-2	TRBV6-5	13	TGTGCCAGCAGCCCGTCGGGGTCCGGGGAGCTGTTTTTT	CASSPSGSGELFF
TRBD2	NA	TRBJ2-5	TRBV5-1	16	TGCGCCAGCAGCTTATTTGGGACTAGCGGGGTGGAGACCCAGTACTTC	CASSLFGTSGVETQYF
TRBD2	NA	TRBJ2-1	TRBV7-3	14	TGTGCCAGCAGCTTCGCGGGAGGGCCAAATGAGCAGTTCTTC	CASSFAGGPNEQFF
NA	once	TRBJ1-2	TRBV28	15	TGTGCCAGCAGTTTAAAGGGGCAGATATACTATGGCTACACCTTC	CASSLKGQIYYGYTF
NA	NA	TRBJ1-1	TRBV11-3	13	TGTGCCAGCAGCTCTTCCCGGGGTGTTGAAGCTTTCTTT	CASSSSRGVEAFF
NA	NA	TRBJ2-7	TRBV5-1	13	TGCGCCAGCAGCTTTGGAGGGAGTGATGAGCAGTACTTC	CASSFGGSDEQYF
TRBD2	NA	TRBJ2-5	TRBV5-1	16	TGCGCCAGCAGCCCGGGGCCCACTAGCGGTCAAGAGACCCAGTACTTC	CASSPGPTSGQETQYF
NA	NA	TRBJ1-1	TRBV7-2	14	TGTGCCAGCAGCTTAGCTGCAGGGTACACTGAAGCTTTCTTT	CASSLAAGYTEAFF
NA	NA	TRBJ2-7	TRBV5-6	15	TGTGCCAGCAGCCCCCTCATAAAGAGCTCCTACGAGCAGTACTTC	CASSPLIKSSYEQYF
TRBD2	NA	TRBJ2-7	TRBV5-1	15	TGCGCCAGCAGGCCCACTAGCGGAAGTTTCTACGAGCAGTACTTC	CASRPTSGSFYEQYF
NA	few	TRBJ2-3	TRBV7-8	15	TGTGCCAGCAGTGAAGGACAGGAGGGGTCAGATACGCAGTATTTT	CASSEGQEGSDTQYF
TRBD1	NA	TRBJ2-7	TRBV18	14	TGTGCCAGCTCCCCTCGGACAGGGGATTCCGAGCAGTACTTC	CASSPRTGDSEQYF
NA	NA	TRBJ1-4	TRBV18	15	TGTGCCAGCTCACCGGGGGGATCAACTAATGAAAAACTGTTTTTT	CASSPGGSTNEKLFF
TRBD2	NA	TRBJ2-3	TRBV5-4	14	TGTGCCAGCAGCTCCGGGGGGAGCACAGATACGCAGTATTTT	CASSSGGSTDTQYF
NA	NA	TRBJ1-1	TRBV7-6	13	TGTGCCAGCAGCTCACTTAGGAACACTGAAGCTTTCTTT	CASSSLRNTEAFF
TRBD1	NA	TRBJ1-1	TRBV5-4	16	TGTGCCAGCAGCTTTTTTTTGACAGGGGGGTGGACTGAAGCTTTCTTT	CASSFFLTGGWTEAFF
NA	NA	TRBJ1-1	TRBV30	16	TGTGCCTGGAGCATCCGATCGGGGGGATTGGGCACTGAAGCTTTCTTT	CAWSIRSGGLGTEAFF
NA	NA	TRBJ2-3	TRBV21-1	14	TGTGCCAGCAGGGAGTCTATAAACACAGATACGCAGTATTTT	CASRESINTDTQYF
NA	NA	TRBJ2-3	TRBV2	16	TGTGCCAGCAGCGATCCCCTAGGGAGCGGGACAGATACGCAGTATTTT	CASSDPLGSGTDTQYF
NA	NA	TRBJ1-3	TRBV5-1	15	TGCGCCAGCAGCTTGACAGGCCTCTCTGGAAACACCATATATTTT	CASSLTGLSGNTIYF
NA	NA	TRBJ1-1	TRBV7-2	14	TGTGCCAGCAGCCCAGGTCGGGGAAACACTGAAGCTTTCTTT	CASSPGRGNTEAFF
TRBD1	NA	TRBJ1-1	TRBV27	12	TGTGCCAGCAGATCGACAGGGATGTTAGGTTTCTTT	CASRSTGMLGFF
TRBD2	few	TRBJ2-7	TRBV9	15	TGTGCCAGCAGCGCTGGGAGCGGGGGGGGCTACGAGCAGTACTTC	CASSAGSGGGYEQYF
NA	NA	TRBJ2-5	TRBV5-4	14	TGTGCCAGCAGCGCCGGGGCGGGAAAAGAGACCCAGTACTTC	CASSAGAGKETQYF
NA	NA	TRBJ2-6	TRBV19	16	TGTGCCAGTAGTATCCCCCCAGGGACTGGGGCCAACGTCCTGACTTTC	CASSIPPGTGANVLTF
NA	NA	TRBJ1-3	TRBV7-9	15	TGTGCCAGCAGCTTAAACGGGGGGCTCGGAAACACCATATATTTT	CASSLNGGLGNTIYF
NA	few	TRBJ1-3	TRBV10-3	15	TGTGCCATCAGTGAGGGGCCGAGCTCTGGAAACACCATATATTTT	CAISEGPSSGNTIYF
TRBD2	NA	TRBJ2-5	TRBV10-3	15	TGTGCCATCAGTGCGGCGGGGGGAGTACAAGAGACCCAGTACTTC	CAISAAGGVQETQYF
TRBD2	NA	TRBJ2-6	TRBV4-1	19	TGCGCCAGCAGCCCCCGGATTAGCGGGAGTACGACTGGGGCCAACGTCCTGACTTTC	CASSPRISGSTTGANVLTF
TRBD1	NA	TRBJ2-1	TRBV7-3	12	TGTGCCAGCAGCCCCCCACAGGGGAGGCAGTTCTTC	CASSPPQGRQFF
NA	NA	TRBJ2-1	TRBV30	14	TGTGCCTGGAGTGCCCTGCTAGCATCCAATGAGCAGTTCTTC	CAWSALLASNEQFF
TRBD1	NA	TRBJ1-2	TRBV28	13	TGTGCCAGCAGATTGCAGGGGGGCTATGGCTACACCTTC	CASRLQGGYGYTF
NA	NA	TRBJ2-1	TRBV9	16	TGTGCCAGCAGCGTAGGATTAAGCGGAATCTACAATGAGCAGTTCTTC	CASSVGLSGIYNEQFF
TRBD2	NA	TRBJ2-7	TRBV7-9	12	TGTTCCAGCAGCTGGGGGGGGTACGAGCAGTACTTC	CSSSWGGYEQYF
TRBD1	few	TRBJ1-2	TRBV7-2	15	TGTGCCAGCAGACCCGACAGGGACCGCGGCTATGGCTACACCTTC	CASRPDRDRGYGYTF
TRBD2	NA	TRBJ2-3	TRBV6-5	13	TGTGCCAGCTGGGGGGGGTTCGCAGATACGCAGTATTTT	CASWGGFADTQYF
NA	NA	TRBJ1-2	TRBV7-3	13	TGTGCCAGCAGCTTAGGGCCACCCTATGGCTACACCTTC	CASSLGPPYGYTF
NA	NA	TRBJ1-4	TRBV19	16	TGTGCCAGTAGTATAGCCGGGACATCCGCTAATGAAAAACTGTTTTTT	CASSIAGTSANEKLFF
NA	once	TRBJ1-6	TRBV5-8	13	TGTGCCAGCAGCCAGGGAAGAGGCTCACCCCTCCACTTT	CASSQGRGSPLHF
TRBD1	NA	TRBJ2-4	TRBV30	12	TGTGCCTGGGGACAGGGGCAAAACATTCAGTACTTC	CAWGQGQNIQYF
TRBD2	NA	TRBJ2-5	TRBV5-4	17	TGTGCCAGCAGAGCGACTAGCGGGAGGGCCAGCCGGGAGACCCAGTACTTC	CASRATSGRASRETQYF
NA	NA	TRBJ2-5	TRBV2	12	TGTGCCAGCAGTGTCCTCCAAGAGACCCAGTACTTC	CASSVLQETQYF
NA	NA	TRBJ2-1	TRBV5-3	12	TGTGCCAGAAGCTTGGCGGACAATGAGCAGTTCTTC	CARSLADNEQFF
NA	NA	TRBJ2-2	TRBV29-1	16	TGCAGCGTTGTCGTTTCGGGGAATACGAACACCGGGGAGCTGTTTTTT	CSVVVSGNTNTGELFF
TRBD1	few	TRBJ2-7	TRBV9	15	TGTGCCGGCAGCCCTTACCGGGACAGTTCCTACGAGCAGTACTTC	CAGSPYRDSSYEQYF
TRBD1	NA	TRBJ2-7	TRBV27	12	TGTGCCAGCAGTTTCAGGGGGTCCGAGCAGTACTTC	CASSFRGSEQYF